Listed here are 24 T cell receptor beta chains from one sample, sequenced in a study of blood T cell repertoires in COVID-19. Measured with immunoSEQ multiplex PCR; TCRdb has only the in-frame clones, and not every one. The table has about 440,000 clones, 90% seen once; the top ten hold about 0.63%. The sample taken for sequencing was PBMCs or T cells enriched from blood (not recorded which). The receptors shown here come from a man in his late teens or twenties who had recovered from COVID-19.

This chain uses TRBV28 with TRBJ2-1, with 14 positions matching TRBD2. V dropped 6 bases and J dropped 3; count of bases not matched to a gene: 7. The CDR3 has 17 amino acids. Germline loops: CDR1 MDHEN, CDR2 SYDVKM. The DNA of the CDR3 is TGTGCCAGCAGGAGTGGGACTAGCGGGGGATACTACAATGAGCAGTTCTTC. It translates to CASRSGTSGGYYNEQFF.

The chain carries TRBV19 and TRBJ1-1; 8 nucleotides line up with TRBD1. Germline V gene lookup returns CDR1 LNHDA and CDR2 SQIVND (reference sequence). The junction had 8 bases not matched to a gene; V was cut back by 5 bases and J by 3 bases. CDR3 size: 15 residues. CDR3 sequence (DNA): TGTGCCAGTAGTTATGGGGACAGGAGAGACACTGAAGCTTTCTTT. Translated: CASSYGDRRDTEAFF.

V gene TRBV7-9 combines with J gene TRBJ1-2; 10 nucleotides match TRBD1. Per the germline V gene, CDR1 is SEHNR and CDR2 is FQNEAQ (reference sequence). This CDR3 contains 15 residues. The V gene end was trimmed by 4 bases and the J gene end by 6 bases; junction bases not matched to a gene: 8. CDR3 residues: CASSSRQGARDGYTF. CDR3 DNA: TGTGCCAGCAGCTCTCGACAGGGGGCAAGGGATGGCTACACCTTC.

The CDR3: CAWSFGRENQPQHF. CDR3 nucleotide sequence: TGTGCCTGGAGTTTCGGGCGGGAAAATCAGCCCCAGCATTTT. The chain is built from TRBV30 and TRBJ1-5, with D unclear. The CDR3 extends over 14 amino acids. Trimming removed 2 bases from V and 4 bases from J, with 12 bases in between. Per the germline V gene, CDR1 is GTSNPN and CDR2 is SVGIG (reference sequence).

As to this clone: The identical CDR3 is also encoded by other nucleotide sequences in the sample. The CDR3: CASSFREATGELFF. The CDR3, as DNA: TGTGCCAGCAGTTTCCGGGAGGCCACCGGGGAGCTGTTTTTT. The chain combines TRBV27 with TRBJ2-2; 7 nucleotides align to TRBD2. CDR3 length: 14 residues. V gave up 3 bases and J gave up 4 bases; unmatched junction bases: 2. Germline V gene lookup returns CDR1 MNHEY and CDR2 SMNVEV (reference sequence).

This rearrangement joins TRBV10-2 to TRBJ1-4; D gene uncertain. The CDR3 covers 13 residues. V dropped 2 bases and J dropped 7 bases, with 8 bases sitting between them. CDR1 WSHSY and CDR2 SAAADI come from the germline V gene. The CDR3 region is CASSEGRREKLFF. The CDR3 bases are TGCGCCAGCAGTGAGGGGAGACGTGAAAAACTGTTTTTT.

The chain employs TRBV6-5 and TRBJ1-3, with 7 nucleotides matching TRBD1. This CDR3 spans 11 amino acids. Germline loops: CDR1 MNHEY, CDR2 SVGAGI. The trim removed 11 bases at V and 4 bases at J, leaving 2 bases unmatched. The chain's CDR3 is CAVQGGNTIYF. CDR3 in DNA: TGTGCCGTACAGGGGGGAAACACCATATATTTT.

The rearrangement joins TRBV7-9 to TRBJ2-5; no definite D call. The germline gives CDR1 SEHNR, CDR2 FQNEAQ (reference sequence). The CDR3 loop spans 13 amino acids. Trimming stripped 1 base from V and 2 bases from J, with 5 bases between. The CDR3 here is CASSLDGQETQYF. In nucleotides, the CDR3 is TGTGCCAGCAGCTTAGACGGGCAAGAGACCCAGTACTTC.

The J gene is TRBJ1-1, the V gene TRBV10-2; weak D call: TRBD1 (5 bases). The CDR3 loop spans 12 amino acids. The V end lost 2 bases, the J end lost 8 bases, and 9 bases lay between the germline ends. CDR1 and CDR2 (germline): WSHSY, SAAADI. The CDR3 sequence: CASSEGRVEAFF. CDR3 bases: TGCGCCAGCAGTGAGGGCAGGGTGGAAGCTTTCTTT.

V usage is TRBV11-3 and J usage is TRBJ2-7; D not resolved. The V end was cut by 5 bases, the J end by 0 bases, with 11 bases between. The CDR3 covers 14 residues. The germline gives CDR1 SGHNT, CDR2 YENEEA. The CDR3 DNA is TGTGCCAGCAGCCAAGACCGGGTCTCCTACGAGCAGTACTTC. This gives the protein CASSQDRVSYEQYF. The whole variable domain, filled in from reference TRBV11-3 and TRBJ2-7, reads EAGVVQSPRYKIIEKKQPVAFWCNPISGHNTLYWYLQNLGQGPELLIRYENEEAVDDSQLPKDRFSAERLKGVDSTLKIQPAELGDSAVYLCASSQDRVSYEQYFGPGTRLTVT.

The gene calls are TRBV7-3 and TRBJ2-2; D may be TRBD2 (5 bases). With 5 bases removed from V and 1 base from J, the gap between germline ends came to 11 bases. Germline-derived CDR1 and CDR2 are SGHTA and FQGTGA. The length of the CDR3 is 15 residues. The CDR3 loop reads CASSPRELNTGELFF. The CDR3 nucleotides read TGTGCCAGCAGCCCGAGGGAGTTGAACACCGGGGAGCTGTTTTTT.

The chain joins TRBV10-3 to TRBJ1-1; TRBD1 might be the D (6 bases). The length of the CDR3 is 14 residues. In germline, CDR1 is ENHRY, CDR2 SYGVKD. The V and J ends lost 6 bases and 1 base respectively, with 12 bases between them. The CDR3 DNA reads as TGTGCCATCAGGTGGACAGAACAGAACACTGAAGCTTTCTTT. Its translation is CAIRWTEQNTEAFF.

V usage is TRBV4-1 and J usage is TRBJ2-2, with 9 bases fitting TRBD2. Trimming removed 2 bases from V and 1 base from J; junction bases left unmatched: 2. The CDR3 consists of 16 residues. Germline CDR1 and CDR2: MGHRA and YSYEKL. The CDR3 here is CASSQYSGGNTGELFF. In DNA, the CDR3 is TGCGCCAGCAGCCAATATAGCGGGGGGAACACCGGGGAGCTGTTTTTT.

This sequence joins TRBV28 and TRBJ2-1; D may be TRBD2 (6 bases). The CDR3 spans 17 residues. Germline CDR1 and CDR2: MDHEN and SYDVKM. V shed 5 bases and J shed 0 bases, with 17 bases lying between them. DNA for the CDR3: TGTGCCAGCAGTACACTAGCTGCCAAGGGCTCCTACAATGAGCAGTTCTTC. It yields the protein CASSTLAAKGSYNEQFF.

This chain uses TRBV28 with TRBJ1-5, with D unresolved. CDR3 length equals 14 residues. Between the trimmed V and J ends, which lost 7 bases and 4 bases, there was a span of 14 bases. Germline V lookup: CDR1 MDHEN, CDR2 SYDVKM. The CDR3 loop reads CASTAQPGNQPQHF. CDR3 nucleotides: TGTGCCAGCACCGCCCAACCGGGGAATCAGCCCCAGCATTTT.

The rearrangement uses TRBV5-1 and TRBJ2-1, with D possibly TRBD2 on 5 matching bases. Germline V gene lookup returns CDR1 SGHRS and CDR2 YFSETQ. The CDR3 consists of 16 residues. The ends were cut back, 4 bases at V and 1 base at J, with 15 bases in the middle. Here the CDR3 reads CASSQSYRGSYNEQFF. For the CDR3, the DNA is TGCGCCAGCAGCCAGTCGTACCGGGGATCCTACAATGAGCAGTTCTTC.

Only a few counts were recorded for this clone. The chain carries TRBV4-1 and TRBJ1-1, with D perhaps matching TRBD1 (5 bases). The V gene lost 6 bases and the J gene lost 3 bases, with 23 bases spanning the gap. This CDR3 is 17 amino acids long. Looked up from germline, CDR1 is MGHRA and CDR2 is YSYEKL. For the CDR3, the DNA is TGCGCCAGCAGGCCTAACTTCCCAGGGTGGTTGGACACTGAAGCTTTCTTT. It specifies CASRPNFPGWLDTEAFF.

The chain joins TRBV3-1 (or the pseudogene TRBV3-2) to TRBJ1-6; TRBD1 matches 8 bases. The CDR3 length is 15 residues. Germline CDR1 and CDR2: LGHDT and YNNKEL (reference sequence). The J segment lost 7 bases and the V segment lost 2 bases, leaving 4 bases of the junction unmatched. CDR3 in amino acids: CASSQMDRENSPLHF. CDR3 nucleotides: TGTGCCAGCAGCCAAATGGACAGGGAAAATTCACCCCTCCACTTT.

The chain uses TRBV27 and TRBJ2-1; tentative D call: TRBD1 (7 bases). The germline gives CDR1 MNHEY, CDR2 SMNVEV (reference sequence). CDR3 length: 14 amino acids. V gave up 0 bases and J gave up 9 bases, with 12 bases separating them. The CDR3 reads CASSLSPGGSEQFF. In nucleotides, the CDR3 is TGTGCCAGCAGTTTATCCCCAGGGGGGAGTGAGCAGTTCTTC.

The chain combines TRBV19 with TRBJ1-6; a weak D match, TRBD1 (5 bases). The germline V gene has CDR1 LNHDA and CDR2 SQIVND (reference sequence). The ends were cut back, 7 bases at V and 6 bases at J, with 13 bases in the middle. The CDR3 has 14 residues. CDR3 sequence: CASKSGQRNSPLHF. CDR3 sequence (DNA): TGTGCCAGTAAGTCAGGGCAGCGTAATTCACCCCTCCACTTT.

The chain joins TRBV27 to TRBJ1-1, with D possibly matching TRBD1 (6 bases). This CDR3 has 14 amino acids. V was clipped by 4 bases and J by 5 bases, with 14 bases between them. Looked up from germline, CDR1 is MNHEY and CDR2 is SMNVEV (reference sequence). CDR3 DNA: TGTGCCAGCAGTTCCAACCTCGGACAGACTGAAGCTTTCTTT. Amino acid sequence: CASSSNLGQTEAFF.

CDR3 residues: CASSPTSGQELGTF. CDR3 nucleotides: TGTGCCAGCAGCCCCACGAGCGGGCAGGAGCTGGGGACCTTC. V is TRBV7-9 and J is TRBJ1-2; D is ambiguous. The germline V gene encodes CDR1 SEHNR and CDR2 FQNEAQ (reference sequence). The CDR3 has 14 amino acids. The ends were cut back, 5 bases at V and 14 bases at J, with 24 bases in the middle.

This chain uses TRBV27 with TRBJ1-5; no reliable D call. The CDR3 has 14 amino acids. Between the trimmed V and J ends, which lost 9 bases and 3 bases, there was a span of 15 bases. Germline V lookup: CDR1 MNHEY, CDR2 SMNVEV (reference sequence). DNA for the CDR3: TGTGCCAGTCGAGACGGAGATTTCAATCAGCCCCAGCATTTT. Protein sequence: CASRDGDFNQPQHF.

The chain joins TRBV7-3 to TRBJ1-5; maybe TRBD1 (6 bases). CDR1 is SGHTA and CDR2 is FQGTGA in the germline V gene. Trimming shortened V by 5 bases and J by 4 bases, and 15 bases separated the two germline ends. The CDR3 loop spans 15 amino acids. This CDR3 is CASSPDGGGNQPQHF. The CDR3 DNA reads TGTGCCAGCAGCCCCGATGGGGGCGGAAATCAGCCCCAGCATTTT.